The 22 T cell receptor beta chains below all came from one sample that was sequenced in a study of T cell responses to AZD1222 COVID-19 vaccine. The protocol was immunoSEQ multiplex PCR, while the TCRdb copy is restricted to in-frame clones and leaves out a portion. Of more than 95,000 clones listed, 75% to 90% were seen once; the top ten hold 11%. The sample here was peripheral blood, taken on day 0 of MenACWY control vaccination. The receptors shown here come from an adult in good health.

The CDR3 DNA is TGTGCCAGCAGTTTGGCCCAGATCCAGCCCCAGCATTTT. Its translation is CASSLAQIQPQHF. The chain recombines TRBV12-3 or TRBV12-4 with TRBJ1-5; no clear D gene. V was pared by 3 bases and J by 7 bases, with 10 bases between. The CDR3 loop spans 13 amino acids.

The chain joins TRBV9 to TRBJ1-1, with 10 bases matching TRBD1. The CDR3 totals 14 residues. Germline-derived CDR1 and CDR2 are SGDLS and YYNGEE. The junction had 4 bases not matched to a gene; V was cut back by 3 bases and J by 5 bases. The CDR3 region has the DNA TGTGCCAGCAGCGGGGGACAGGGGAGTACTGAAGCTTTCTTT. This sequence encodes CASSGGQGSTEAFF.

The J gene is TRBJ1-1, the V gene TRBV10-3; 11 nucleotides agree with TRBD1. There are 16 residues in the CDR3. Unmatched junction bases numbered 7, after V lost 0 bases and J lost 7 bases. Germline assignment: CDR1 ENHRY and CDR2 SYGVKD. CDR3 sequence reads: CAISESTRTGGSEAFF. The DNA for the CDR3 is TGTGCCATCAGTGAGTCAACTAGGACAGGGGGCAGTGAAGCTTTCTTT.

This sequence joins TRBV1 and TRBJ2-1; the D call in the table, TRBD2, was not verified against the DNA. TRBV1 constitutes a pseudogene. The CDR3 is 18 residues long. CDR3 sequence (DNA): TGCACCAGCAGCCAAGGTCAGCTAGCGGGAGACTCATTCGATGAGCAGTTCTTC. Encoded protein: CTSSQGQLAGDSFDEQFF.

The CDR3: CASSDQGINEQYF. CDR3 DNA sequence: TGTGCCAGCAGTGATCAGGGTATTAACGAGCAGTACTTC. This sequence joins TRBV2 and TRBJ2-7, with D possibly matching TRBD1 (5 bases). The CDR3 runs 13 residues. Germline assignment: CDR1 SNHLY and CDR2 FYNNEI. Trimming took off 3 bases at V and 5 bases at J, with 11 bases between the two ends.

The V and J genes are TRBV25-1 and TRBJ1-3; TRBD1 is a possible D gene (5 bases). The germline V gene encodes CDR1 MGHDK and CDR2 SYGVNS. This CDR3 has 12 amino acids. V was clipped by 11 bases and J by 0 bases, with 8 bases between them. DNA for the CDR3: TGTGCCGGAGGGGACTCTGGAAACACCATATATTTT. Translated: CAGGDSGNTIYF. The variable domain in full, with the rest retrieved from reference TRBV25-1 and TRBJ1-3, is EADIYQTPRYLVIGTGKKITLECSQTMGHDKMYWYQQDPGMELHLIHYSYGVNSTEKGDLSSESTVSRIRTEHFPLTLESARPSHTSQYLCAGGDSGNTIYFGEGSWLTVV.

The chain uses TRBV30 and TRBJ2-1; 10 bases are a match to TRBD1. The germline CDR1 and CDR2 sequences are GTSNPN and SVGIG (reference sequence). The CDR3 covers 16 residues. V lost 3 bases and J lost 7; bases outside the gene matches: 12. CDR3 protein: CAWRFRAGQGRNEQFF. The CDR3 bases are TGTGCCTGGAGGTTTCGGGCGGGACAGGGGAGAAATGAGCAGTTCTTC.

There are a few counts of this clone. The gene calls are TRBV11-3 and TRBJ2-7, with 7 bases that match TRBD2. The junction had 10 bases not matched to a gene; V was cut back by 3 bases and J by 5 bases. The CDR3 extends over 15 amino acids. Germline CDR1 is SGHNT and CDR2 is YENEEA. The CDR3 coding sequence is TGTGCCAGCAGCTTGGGCCCCACGGGAGGAAACGAGCAGTACTTC. Encoded protein: CASSLGPTGGNEQYF.

The V call is TRBV11-3, the J call TRBJ1-3; D is perhaps TRBD1 (5 bases). CDR3 length equals 14 residues. V lost 1 base to trimming and J lost 4 bases, with 8 bases between them. Germline lookup yields CDR1 SGHNT and CDR2 YENEEA. This chain's CDR3 is CASSLGTNGNTIYF. DNA of the CDR3: TGTGCCAGCAGCTTAGGGACAAACGGAAACACCATATATTTT.

The chain uses TRBV21-1 and TRBJ1-2. TRBV21-1 represents a pseudogene. The CDR3 consists of 16 residues. The CDR3 sequence is CASSSRRAQEPYGYTF. CDR3 bases: TGTGCCAGCAGCAGCCGCCGGGCTCAGGAGCCCTATGGCTACACCTTC.

This rearrangement joins TRBV11-2 to TRBJ2-7; TRBD2 agrees at 10 bases. Trimming removed 4 bases from V and 3 bases from J; junction bases left unmatched: 6. The CDR3 consists of 15 residues. Germline CDR1 reads SGHAT; CDR2 reads FQNNGV. In nucleotides, the CDR3 is TGTGCCAGCAGCTCAAAGACTAGCGGGCTCTACGAGCAGTACTTC. Amino acid sequence: CASSSKTSGLYEQYF.

The chain combines TRBV6-5 with TRBJ2-1, with 11 bases lining up with TRBD2. This CDR3 comprises 15 residues. The trim removed 4 bases at V and 7 bases at J, leaving 6 bases unmatched. Per germline, CDR1 MNHEY and CDR2 SVGAGI. Here the CDR3 reads CASSSTSGSSNEQFF. CDR3 DNA: TGTGCCAGCAGTTCAACTAGCGGGAGCTCGAATGAGCAGTTCTTC.

V is TRBV3-1 (or the pseudogene TRBV3-2) and J is TRBJ1-1; 9 bases are a match to TRBD1. Trimming took 1 base from V and 5 from J; bases not matched to a gene: 5. The CDR3 totals 15 residues. Germline values: CDR1 LGHDT, CDR2 YNNKEL (reference sequence). This CDR3 reads CASSQGQGGKTEAFF. The CDR3 nucleotides read TGTGCCAGCAGCCAAGGACAGGGGGGAAAGACTGAAGCTTTCTTT.

The rearrangement uses TRBV30 and TRBJ1-2; 7 bases agree with TRBD1. J was trimmed by 3 bases and V by 0 bases; bases with no gene match: 7. This CDR3 contains 15 residues. The germline V gene encodes CDR1 GTSNPN and CDR2 SVGIG (reference sequence). CDR3: CAWSVRGRGDYGYTF. The CDR3 nucleotides read TGTGCCTGGAGTGTACGGGGCAGGGGGGACTATGGCTACACCTTC.

Judged by abundance, this clone is medium-sized. The V call is TRBV5-5, the J call TRBJ2-2; maybe TRBD1 (6 bases). Germline lookup yields CDR1 SGHKS and CDR2 YYEKEE (reference sequence). The CDR3 totals 13 residues. V lost 5 bases and J lost 6, with 11 bases in between. The CDR3 sequence is CASRQGIAGELFF. CDR3 nucleotides: TGTGCCAGCAGACAGGGAATAGCCGGGGAGCTGTTTTTT.

The V call is TRBV28, the J call TRBJ2-7; D is ambiguous. CDR1 is MDHEN and CDR2 is SYDVKM in the germline V gene. The CDR3 consists of 16 residues. V dropped 5 bases and J dropped 3 bases, with 20 bases sitting between them. The CDR3 region has the DNA TGTGCCAGCAGTAACAACCGCCGGCTAGGAAACTACGAGCAGTACTTC. This codes for CASSNNRRLGNYEQYF.

The V gene is TRBV4-3, the J gene TRBJ1-2; the D is unclear. V dropped 0 bases and J dropped 2 bases, with 10 bases sitting between them. This CDR3 has 15 residues. Germline values: CDR1 LGHNA, CDR2 YSLEER. This CDR3 is CASSQDFNWNYGYTF. In DNA form, the CDR3 reads TGCGCCAGCAGCCAAGATTTTAATTGGAACTATGGCTACACCTTC.

The chain uses TRBV6-1 and TRBJ1-2; 9 bases are shared with TRBD1. V lost 1 base to trimming and J lost 4 bases; unmatched junction nucleotides: 1. Germline lookup yields CDR1 MNHNS and CDR2 SASEGT. This CDR3 has 14 amino acids. The CDR3 protein is CASSEGQGVYGYTF. CDR3 DNA sequence: TGTGCCAGCAGTGAAGGACAGGGGGTCTATGGCTACACCTTC.

This clone was observed a single time. DNA of the CDR3: TGTGCCAGCAGTTACTCGAGTTCACCCCTCCACTTT. Translation gives CASSYSSSPLHF. The chain joins TRBV6-5 to TRBJ1-6, with no clear D. The CDR3 sequence is 12 residues long. V lost 0 bases, J lost 9 bases, and 3 bases lay in between. From germline, CDR1 is MNHEY and CDR2 SVGAGI.

The chain combines TRBV3-1 (or the pseudogene TRBV3-2) with TRBJ2-2, with 9 bases matching TRBD2. The junction had 5 bases not matched to a gene; V was cut back by 4 bases and J by 2 bases. CDR3 length: 16 amino acids. The germline CDR1 and CDR2 sequences are LGHDT and YNNKEL (reference sequence). The DNA for the CDR3 is TGTGCCAGCAGCCCGATTAGCGGGAGTAACACCGGGGAGCTGTTTTTT. Protein: CASSPISGSNTGELFF.

The V call is TRBV27, the J call TRBJ2-7; D perhaps matches TRBD2 (5 bases). Trimming cost V 5 bases and J 6 bases, with 17 bases left between them. The CDR3 contains 14 residues. Germline V gene lookup returns CDR1 MNHEY and CDR2 SMNVEV (reference sequence). CDR3 sequence: CASSLRLQPTEQYF. Here the CDR3 DNA reads TGTGCCAGCAGTCTACGACTACAACCTACCGAGCAGTACTTC.

V usage is TRBV12-3 or TRBV12-4 and J usage is TRBJ1-1; no firm D call. Trimming cost V 5 bases and J 4 bases, with 8 bases left between them. The CDR3 runs 12 residues. CDR3 amino acids: CASSKMGTEAFF. The CDR3 DNA is TGTGCCAGCAGTAAAATGGGCACTGAAGCTTTCTTT.